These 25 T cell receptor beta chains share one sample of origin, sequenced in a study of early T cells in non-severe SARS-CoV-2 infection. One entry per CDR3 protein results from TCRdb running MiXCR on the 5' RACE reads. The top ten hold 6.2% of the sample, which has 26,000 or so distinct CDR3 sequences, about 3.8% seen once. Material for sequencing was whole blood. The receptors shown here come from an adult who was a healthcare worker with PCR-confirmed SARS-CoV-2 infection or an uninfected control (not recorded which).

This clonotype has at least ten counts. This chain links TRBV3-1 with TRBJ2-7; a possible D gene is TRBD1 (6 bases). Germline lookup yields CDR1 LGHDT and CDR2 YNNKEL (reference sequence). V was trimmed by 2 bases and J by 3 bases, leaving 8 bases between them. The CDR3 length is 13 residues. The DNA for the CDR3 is TGTGCCAGCAGCCAACTACAGGGCTACGAGCAGTACTTC. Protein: CASSQLQGYEQYF.

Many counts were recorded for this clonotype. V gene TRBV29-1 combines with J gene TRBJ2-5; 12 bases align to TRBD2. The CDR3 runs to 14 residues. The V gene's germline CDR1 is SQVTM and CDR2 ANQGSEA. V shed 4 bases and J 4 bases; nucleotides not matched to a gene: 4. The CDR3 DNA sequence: TGCAGCGTTGGGACTAGCGGGATCGGAGAGACCCAGTACTTC. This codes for CSVGTSGIGETQYF.

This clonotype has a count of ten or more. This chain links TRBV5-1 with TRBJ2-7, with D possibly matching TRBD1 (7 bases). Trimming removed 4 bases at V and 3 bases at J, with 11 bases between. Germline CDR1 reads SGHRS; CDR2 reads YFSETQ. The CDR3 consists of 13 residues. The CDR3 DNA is TGCGCCAGCAGCGCGGGACAGAACTACGAGCAGTACTTC. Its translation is CASSAGQNYEQYF.

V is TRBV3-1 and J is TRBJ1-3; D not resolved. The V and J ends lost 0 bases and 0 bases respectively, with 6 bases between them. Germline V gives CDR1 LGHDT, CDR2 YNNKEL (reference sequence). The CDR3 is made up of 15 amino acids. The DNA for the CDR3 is TGTGCCAGCAGCCAAGATGGGTACTCTGGAAACACCATATATTTT. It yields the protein CASSQDGYSGNTIYF.

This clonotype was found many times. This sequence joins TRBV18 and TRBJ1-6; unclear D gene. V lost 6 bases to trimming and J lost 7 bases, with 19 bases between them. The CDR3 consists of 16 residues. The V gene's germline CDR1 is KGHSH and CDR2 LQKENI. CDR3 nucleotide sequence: TGTGCCAGCTCGAGCATCTGGACGGCTAAAAATTCACCCCTCCACTTT. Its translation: CASSSIWTAKNSPLHF.

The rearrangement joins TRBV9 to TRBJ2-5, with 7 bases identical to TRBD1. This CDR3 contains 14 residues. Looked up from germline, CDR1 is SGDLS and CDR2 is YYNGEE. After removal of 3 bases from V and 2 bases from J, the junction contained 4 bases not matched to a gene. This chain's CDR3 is CASSAGQSQETQYF. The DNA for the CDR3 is TGTGCCAGCAGCGCGGGACAGTCTCAAGAGACCCAGTACTTC.

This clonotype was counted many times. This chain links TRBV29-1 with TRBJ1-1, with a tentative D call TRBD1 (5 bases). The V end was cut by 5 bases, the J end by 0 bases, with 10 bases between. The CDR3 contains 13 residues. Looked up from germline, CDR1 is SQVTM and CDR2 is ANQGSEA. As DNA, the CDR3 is TGCAGCGTTCACGCAGGGCTGAACACTGAAGCTTTCTTT. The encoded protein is CSVHAGLNTEAFF.

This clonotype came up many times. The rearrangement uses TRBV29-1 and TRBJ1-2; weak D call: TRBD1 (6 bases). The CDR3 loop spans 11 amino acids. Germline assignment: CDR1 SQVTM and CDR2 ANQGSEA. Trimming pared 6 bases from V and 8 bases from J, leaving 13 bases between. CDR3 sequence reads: CSVGGGYGYTF. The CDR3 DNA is TGCAGCGTCGGTGGGGGCTACGGCTACACCTTC.

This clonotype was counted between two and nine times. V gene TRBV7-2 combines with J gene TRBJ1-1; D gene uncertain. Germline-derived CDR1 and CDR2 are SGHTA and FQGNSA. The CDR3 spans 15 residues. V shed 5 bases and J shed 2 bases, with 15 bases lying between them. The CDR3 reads CASSHAPRTNTEAFF. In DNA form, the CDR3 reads TGTGCCAGCAGCCACGCGCCCAGGACCAACACTGAAGCTTTCTTT.

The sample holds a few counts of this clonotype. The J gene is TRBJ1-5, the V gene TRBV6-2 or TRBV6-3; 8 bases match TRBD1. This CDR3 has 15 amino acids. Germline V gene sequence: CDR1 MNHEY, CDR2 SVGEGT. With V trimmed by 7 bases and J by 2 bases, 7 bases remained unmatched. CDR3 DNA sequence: TGTGCCAGCACTCCCGGGGGACAGGGCAATCAGCCCCAGCATTTT. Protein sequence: CASTPGGQGNQPQHF.

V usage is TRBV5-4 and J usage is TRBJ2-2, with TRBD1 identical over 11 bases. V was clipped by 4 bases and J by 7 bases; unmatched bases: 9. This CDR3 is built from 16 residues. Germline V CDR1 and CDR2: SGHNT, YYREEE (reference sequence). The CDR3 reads CASSPEGTGGFGELFF. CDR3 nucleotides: TGTGCCAGCAGCCCGGAGGGGACAGGGGGTTTCGGGGAGCTGTTTTTT. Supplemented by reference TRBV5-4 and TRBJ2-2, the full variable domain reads ETGVTQSPTHLIKTRGQQVTLRCSSQSGHNTVSWYQQALGQGPQFIFQYYREEENGRGNFPPRFSGLQFPNYSSELNVNALELDDSALYLCASSPEGTGGFGELFFGEGSRLTVL.

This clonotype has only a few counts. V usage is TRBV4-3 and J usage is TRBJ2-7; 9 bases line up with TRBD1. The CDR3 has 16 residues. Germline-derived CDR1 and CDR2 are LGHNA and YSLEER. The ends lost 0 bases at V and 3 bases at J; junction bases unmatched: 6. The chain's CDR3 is CASSQDVADRGYEQYF. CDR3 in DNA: TGCGCCAGCAGCCAAGATGTCGCGGACAGGGGCTACGAGCAGTACTTC.

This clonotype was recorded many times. DNA for the CDR3: TGTGCCAGCAGCCAAGTTGGCAGCGGATCCTACGAGCAGTACTTC. It codes for CASSQVGSGSYEQYF. V gene TRBV3-1 combines with J gene TRBJ2-7; the D gene is possibly TRBD2 (5 bases). The germline V gene encodes CDR1 LGHDT and CDR2 YNNKEL (reference sequence). Trimming left V 1 base short and J 1 base short, with 11 bases between. The CDR3 spans 15 residues.

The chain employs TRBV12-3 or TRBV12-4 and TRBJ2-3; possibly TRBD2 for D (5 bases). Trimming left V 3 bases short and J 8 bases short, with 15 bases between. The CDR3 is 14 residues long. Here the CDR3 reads CASSFSEGVSTQYF. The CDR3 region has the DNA TGTGCCAGCAGTTTTTCAGAGGGAGTGAGTACGCAGTATTTT.

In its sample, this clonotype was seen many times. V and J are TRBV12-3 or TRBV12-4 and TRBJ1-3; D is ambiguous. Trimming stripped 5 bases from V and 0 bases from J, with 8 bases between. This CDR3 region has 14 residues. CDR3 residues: CASSPRFSGNTIYF. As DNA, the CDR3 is TGTGCCAGCAGTCCCCGTTTCTCTGGAAACACCATATATTTT.

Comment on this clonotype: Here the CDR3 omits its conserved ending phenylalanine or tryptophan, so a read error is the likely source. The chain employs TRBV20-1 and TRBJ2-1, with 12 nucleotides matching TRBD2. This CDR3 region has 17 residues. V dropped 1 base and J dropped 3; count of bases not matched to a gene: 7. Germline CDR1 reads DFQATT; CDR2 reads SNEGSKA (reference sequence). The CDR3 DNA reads TGCAGTGCTAGAGTCGCTAGCGGGAGGGCCTTCTACAATGAGCAGTTCTCC. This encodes CSARVASGRAFYNEQFS.

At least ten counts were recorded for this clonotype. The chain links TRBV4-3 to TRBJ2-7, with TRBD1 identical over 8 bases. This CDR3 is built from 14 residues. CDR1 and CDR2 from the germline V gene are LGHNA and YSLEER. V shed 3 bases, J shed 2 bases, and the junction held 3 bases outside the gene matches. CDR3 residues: CASSHDRGAYEQYF. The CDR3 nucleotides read TGCGCCAGCAGCCATGACAGGGGAGCCTACGAGCAGTACTTC.

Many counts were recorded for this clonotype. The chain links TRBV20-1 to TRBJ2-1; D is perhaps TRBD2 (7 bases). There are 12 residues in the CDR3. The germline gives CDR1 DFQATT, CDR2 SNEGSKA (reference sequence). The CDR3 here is CSGGRSYNEQFF. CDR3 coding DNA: TGCAGCGGGGGGCGTTCCTACAATGAGCAGTTCTTC.

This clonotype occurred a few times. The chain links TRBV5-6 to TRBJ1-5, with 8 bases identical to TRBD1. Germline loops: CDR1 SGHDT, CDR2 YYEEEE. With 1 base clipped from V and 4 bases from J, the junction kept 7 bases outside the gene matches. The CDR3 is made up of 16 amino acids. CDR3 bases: TGTGCCAGCAGCTTGATGACAGGGGATGGGAATCAGCCCCAGCATTTT. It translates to CASSLMTGDGNQPQHF.

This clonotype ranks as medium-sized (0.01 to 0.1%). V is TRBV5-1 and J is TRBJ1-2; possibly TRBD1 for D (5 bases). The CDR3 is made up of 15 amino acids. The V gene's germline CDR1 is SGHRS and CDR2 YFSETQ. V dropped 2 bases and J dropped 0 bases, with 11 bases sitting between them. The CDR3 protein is CASSLGGRANYGYTF. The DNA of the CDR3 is TGCGCCAGCAGCTTAGGCGGCAGGGCTAACTATGGCTACACCTTC.

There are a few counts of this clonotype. CDR3 region: CSVVAGDNEQFF. The CDR3 nucleotides are TGCAGCGTTGTTGCAGGGGACAATGAGCAGTTCTTC. V is TRBV29-1 and J is TRBJ2-1; tentative D call: TRBD1 (6 bases). The CDR3 is 12 residues long. V dropped 4 bases and J dropped 5 bases, with 9 bases sitting between them. In germline, CDR1 is SQVTM, CDR2 ANQGSEA.

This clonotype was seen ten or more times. Here the CDR3 reads CASRRTSGRGGTDTQYF. CDR3 sequence (DNA): TGTGCCAGCAGACGGACTAGCGGGAGAGGTGGCACAGATACGCAGTATTTT. The chain joins TRBV6-2 or TRBV6-3 to TRBJ2-3; the match to TRBD2 covers 13 bases. Germline V gene data show CDR1 as MNHEY and CDR2 as SVGEGT. V dropped 6 bases and J dropped 1; count of bases not matched to a gene: 7. The CDR3 contains 17 residues.

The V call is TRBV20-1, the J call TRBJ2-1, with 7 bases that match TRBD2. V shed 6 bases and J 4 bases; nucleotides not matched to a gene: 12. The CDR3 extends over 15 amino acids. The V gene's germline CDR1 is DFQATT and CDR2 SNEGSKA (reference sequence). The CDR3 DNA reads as TGCAGTGCAGCGGTCGGGGACTATCAGTACAATGAGCAGTTCTTC. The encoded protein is CSAAVGDYQYNEQFF.

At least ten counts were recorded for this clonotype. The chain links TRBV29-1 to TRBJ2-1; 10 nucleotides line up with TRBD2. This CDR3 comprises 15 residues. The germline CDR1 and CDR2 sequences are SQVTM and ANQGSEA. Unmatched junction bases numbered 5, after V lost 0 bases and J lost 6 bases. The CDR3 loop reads CSVEDRAGGPNEQFF. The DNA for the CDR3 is TGCAGCGTTGAAGATCGAGCGGGAGGGCCCAATGAGCAGTTCTTC.

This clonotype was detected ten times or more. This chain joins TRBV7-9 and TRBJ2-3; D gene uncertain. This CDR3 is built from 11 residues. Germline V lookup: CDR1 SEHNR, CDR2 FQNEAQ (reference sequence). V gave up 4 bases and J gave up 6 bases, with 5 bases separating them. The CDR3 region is CASSSADTQYF. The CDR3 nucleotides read TGTGCCAGCAGCTCAGCGGATACGCAGTATTTT.